The next 25 T cell receptor beta chains were all read from a single sample in a study of Graves' ophthalmopathy and Graves' hyperthyroidism. TCR beta CDR3 regions were amplified from RNA transcripts. The workflow started with a first-round RT-PCR run with HTBI primers and then moved on to a second-round multiplex PCR. TCRdb re-called the multiplex PCR reads through MiXCR, storing one row per CDR3 protein. There are around 400,000 distinct CDR3 sequences in the sample; about 18% occur only once, and around 1.6% lies in the top ten. The sample taken for sequencing was peripheral blood. The source of these receptors is a woman between 18 and 29 years old with Graves' ophthalmopathy.

At least ten counts were recorded for this clonotype. The V and J genes are TRBV12-3 or TRBV12-4 and TRBJ2-4; no definite D call. With 5 bases removed from V and 0 bases from J, the gap between germline ends came to 11 bases. CDR3 length: 15 amino acids. The CDR3 DNA is TGTGCCAGCAGTGTGGACCGTTTAGCCAAAAACATTCAGTACTTC. As protein: CASSVDRLAKNIQYF.

The V and J genes are TRBV6-2 or TRBV6-3 and TRBJ2-5; D is uncertain. The germline V gene has CDR1 MNHEY and CDR2 SVGEGT. This CDR3 has 14 amino acids. Trimming shortened V by 0 bases and J by 5 bases, and 10 bases separated the two germline ends. The CDR3 loop is CASSYSGSRETQYF. For the CDR3, the DNA is TGTGCCAGCAGTTACTCGGGGTCGAGGGAGACCCAGTACTTC.

This chain connects TRBV7-9 to TRBJ2-2; D remains ambiguous. This CDR3 has 14 residues. CDR1 SEHNR and CDR2 FQNEAQ come from the germline V gene (reference sequence). V was cut by 2 bases and J by 3 bases, with 7 bases left in between. CDR3 protein: CASSLMTDTGELFF. CDR3 sequence (DNA): TGTGCCAGCAGCTTAATGACGGACACCGGGGAGCTGTTTTTT. The full variable domain, completed using reference TRBV7-9 and TRBJ2-2, is DTGVSQNPRHKITKRGQNVTFRCDPISEHNRLYWYRQTLGQGPEFLTYFQNEAQLEKSRLLSDRFSAERPKGSFSTLEIQRTEQGDSAMYLCASSLMTDTGELFFGEGSRLTVL.

Many counts were recorded for this clonotype. The chain is built from TRBV20-1 and TRBJ1-1; D is perhaps TRBD1 (5 bases). Germline lookup yields CDR1 DFQATT and CDR2 SNEGSKA (reference sequence). CDR3 size: 13 residues. V gave up 1 base and J gave up 7 bases, with 13 bases separating them. The CDR3 is CSARARGVGEAFF. The CDR3 coding sequence is TGCAGTGCTAGAGCAAGGGGAGTTGGTGAAGCTTTCTTT.

This clonotype occurred many times. The CDR3 here is CASSRRQGEAFF. The CDR3 region has the DNA TGTGCCAGCAGCCGCAGGCAGGGGGAAGCTTTCTTT. V and J are TRBV2 and TRBJ1-1; tentative D call: TRBD1 (6 bases). Germline V lookup: CDR1 SNHLY, CDR2 FYNNEI. The CDR3 contains 12 residues. Trimming left V 6 bases short and J 8 bases short, with 13 bases between. The full variable domain, its missing parts supplied by reference TRBV2 and TRBJ1-1, is EPEVTQTPSHQVTQMGQEVILRCVPISNHLYFYWYRQILGQKVEFLVSFYNNEISEKSEIFDDQFSVERPDGSNFTLKIRSTKLEDSAMYFCASSRRQGEAFFGQGTRLTVV.

This clonotype occurred many times. V gene TRBV4-2 combines with J gene TRBJ2-7, with 8 bases identical to TRBD2. Germline CDR1 reads LGHNA; CDR2 reads YNFKEQ. V shed 0 bases and J 0 bases; nucleotides not matched to a gene: 1. This CDR3 contains 15 residues. The CDR3 DNA follows: TGTGCCAGCAGCCAAGATCTAGCGGGCTCCTACGAGCAGTACTTC. This translates into CASSQDLAGSYEQYF.

The chain combines TRBV5-1 with TRBJ1-2; D is undetermined. Germline CDR1 SGHRS, CDR2 YFSETQ. The CDR3 extends over 13 amino acids. Trimming removed 0 bases from V and 5 bases from J, with 8 bases in between. The CDR3: CASSLDSVYGYTF. The DNA for the CDR3 is TGCGCCAGCAGCTTGGACAGCGTGTATGGCTACACCTTC.

At least ten counts were recorded for this clonotype. The chain employs TRBV7-2 and TRBJ1-6; 10 nucleotides align to TRBD1. Germline V lookup: CDR1 SGHTA, CDR2 FQGNSA. The CDR3 covers 17 residues. V was pared by 2 bases and J by 3 bases, with 4 bases of the junction left unmatched. CDR3: CASSLTGTGDYNSPLHF. CDR3 bases: TGTGCCAGCAGCTTAACCGGGACAGGGGACTATAATTCACCCCTCCACTTT.

At least ten counts were recorded for this clonotype. The chain carries TRBV28 and TRBJ2-7; the D gene could be TRBD1 or TRBD2 (5 bases each). Germline assignment: CDR1 MDHEN and CDR2 SYDVKM. Deletions cut 2 bases from V and 3 bases from J, with 17 bases between. The CDR3 totals 16 residues. The CDR3 nucleotides read TGTGCCAGCAGTTTAATAGGGACGGAACTCCTCTACGAGCAGTACTTC. It encodes CASSLIGTELLYEQYF.

This clonotype appeared many times. The chain joins TRBV6-1 to TRBJ2-7; TRBD1 might be the D (6 bases). Per the germline V gene, CDR1 is MNHNS and CDR2 is SASEGT. V lost 6 bases and J lost 4, with 16 bases in between. There are 14 residues in the CDR3. In DNA form, the CDR3 reads TGTGCCAGCAGCCCGCGACAGGTTACTTACGAGCAGTACTTC. It is translated as CASSPRQVTYEQYF.

This clonotype is a singleton in its sample. This chain uses TRBV28 with TRBJ2-2, with 10 bases identical to TRBD2. From germline, CDR1 is MDHEN and CDR2 SYDVKM. CDR3 length: 15 amino acids. The ends lost 8 bases at V and 2 bases at J; junction bases unmatched: 5. Written as DNA, the CDR3 is TGTGCCAGCGTAAGCGGGAGGGGAAACACCGGGGAGCTGTTTTTT. It is translated as CASVSGRGNTGELFF. The complete variable domain, with remaining parts taken from reference TRBV28 and TRBJ2-2, reads DVKVTQSSRYLVKRTGEKVFLECVQDMDHENMFWYRQDPGLGLRLIYFSYDVKMKEKGDIPEGYSVSREKKERFSLILESASTNQTSMYLCASVSGRGNTGELFFGEGSRLTVL.

This clonotype was seen many times. This sequence joins TRBV20-1 and TRBJ2-2, with 12 bases that match TRBD2. Germline CDR1 DFQATT, CDR2 SNEGSKA (reference sequence). The junction had 0 bases not matched to a gene; V was cut back by 3 bases and J by 1 base. This CDR3 has 15 amino acids. The CDR3 loop reads CSARTSGRNTGELFF. The CDR3 nucleotides read TGCAGTGCTAGGACTAGCGGGAGGAACACCGGGGAGCTGTTTTTT.

There are many counts of this clonotype. This chain connects TRBV6-5 to TRBJ2-2; D not resolved. Trimming left V 0 bases short and J 2 bases short, with 10 bases between. Germline values: CDR1 MNHEY, CDR2 SVGAGI. CDR3 length: 16 residues. CDR3 sequence (DNA): TGTGCCAGCAGTTACTCCTGGGCCCTAAACACCGGGGAGCTGTTTTTT. Translation gives CASSYSWALNTGELFF.

This clonotype was seen at least ten times. The chain combines TRBV7-2 with TRBJ1-1, with TRBD1 as a possible D gene (5 bases). The V gene's germline CDR1 is SGHTA and CDR2 FQGNSA. The V gene lost 2 bases and the J gene lost 1 base, with 11 bases spanning the gap. CDR3 length: 15 residues. The CDR3 here is CASSLTGTSNTEAFF. As DNA, the CDR3 is TGTGCCAGCAGCTTAACCGGGACCTCGAACACTGAAGCTTTCTTT.

The chain employs TRBV28 and TRBJ2-7, with D tentatively TRBD2 (5 bases). Germline V gives CDR1 MDHEN, CDR2 SYDVKM. CDR3 size: 14 residues. Trimming left V 3 bases short and J 6 bases short, with 15 bases between. CDR3: CASSFPPLVSEQYF. CDR3 sequence (DNA): TGTGCCAGCAGTTTCCCCCCACTAGTCTCCGAGCAGTACTTC. Full variable domain (remainder filled in from reference TRBV28 and TRBJ2-7): DVKVTQSSRYLVKRTGEKVFLECVQDMDHENMFWYRQDPGLGLRLIYFSYDVKMKEKGDIPEGYSVSREKKERFSLILESASTNQTSMYLCASSFPPLVSEQYFGPGTRLTVT.

At least ten counts were recorded for this clonotype. The gene calls are TRBV11-1 and TRBJ2-2, with D possibly matching TRBD2 (6 bases). CDR3 length: 17 residues. Trimming cost V 3 bases and J 4 bases, with 18 bases left between them. Germline CDR1 reads SGHAT; CDR2 reads FQDESV (reference sequence). The CDR3 region has the DNA TGTGCCAGCAGCTTTATCCCCCGGGAGTTGGGCACCGGGGAGCTGTTTTTT. This encodes CASSFIPRELGTGELFF.

V and J are TRBV5-4 and TRBJ1-3; 9 bases are shared with TRBD1. Germline V gene data show CDR1 as SGHNT and CDR2 as YYREEE (reference sequence). The CDR3 runs 17 residues. Unmatched junction bases numbered 6, after V lost 2 bases and J lost 0 bases. The CDR3 reads CASSFGGTGISGNTIYF. The DNA of the CDR3 is TGTGCCAGCAGCTTCGGCGGGACAGGGATCTCTGGAAACACCATATATTTT.

This clonotype has a count of ten or more. This chain joins TRBV6-2 or TRBV6-3 and TRBJ1-5, with 7 bases lining up with TRBD1. CDR1 and CDR2 (germline): MNHEY, SVGEGT. Trimming took 4 bases from V and 0 from J; bases not matched to a gene: 6. The CDR3 sequence is 16 residues long. The CDR3 reads CASSLRGPDSNQPQHF. The CDR3 nucleotides read TGTGCCAGCAGTTTAAGGGGGCCGGATAGCAATCAGCCCCAGCATTTT.

The chain carries TRBV6-1 and TRBJ2-7; 7 nucleotides line up with TRBD1. J was trimmed by 2 bases and V by 6 bases; bases with no gene match: 16. Germline assignment: CDR1 MNHNS and CDR2 SASEGT. The CDR3 has 17 amino acids. DNA of the CDR3: TGTGCCAGCAGCCGAGGCTGGGACAGTCCAACTCCCTACGAGCAGTACTTC. This translates into CASSRGWDSPTPYEQYF.

This clonotype was seen at least ten times. The rearrangement joins TRBV6-5 to TRBJ1-5, with D maybe TRBD1 (6 bases). V dropped 8 bases and J dropped 3 bases, with 17 bases sitting between them. This CDR3 contains 15 residues. CDR1 and CDR2 (germline): MNHEY, SVGAGI. The CDR3 DNA reads TGTGCCAGCGGGGCCGGGGACATCATCAATCAGCCCCAGCATTTT. Translating it yields CASGAGDIINQPQHF.

This clonotype has at least ten counts. The gene calls are TRBV6-1 and TRBJ1-6; no clear D gene. The V end lost 5 bases, the J end lost 8 bases, and 13 bases lay between the germline ends. The CDR3 loop spans 14 amino acids. The germline V gene encodes CDR1 MNHNS and CDR2 SASEGT. The chain's CDR3 is CASSLSGRDSPLHF. CDR3 DNA: TGTGCCAGCAGTCTTTCTGGGCGCGATTCACCCCTCCACTTT.

Ten or more counts support this clonotype. The V call is TRBV28, the J call TRBJ1-1; a weak D match, TRBD1 (6 bases). Germline V lookup: CDR1 MDHEN, CDR2 SYDVKM. This CDR3 comprises 15 residues. V lost 6 bases to trimming and J lost 4 bases, with 18 bases between them. The chain's CDR3 is CASRTTQGLSTEAFF. The CDR3 DNA follows: TGTGCCAGCAGAACCACGCAGGGGTTGAGCACTGAAGCTTTCTTT.

Many counts were recorded for this clonotype. This rearrangement joins TRBV5-1 to TRBJ1-3, with D possibly being TRBD1 (6 bases). The V gene's germline CDR1 is SGHRS and CDR2 YFSETQ. This CDR3 is 14 amino acids long. Trimming removed 4 bases at V and 7 bases at J, with 15 bases between. The CDR3 coding sequence is TGCGCCAGCAGCCCGACGACAGGCGGGAACACCATATATTTT. Protein sequence: CASSPTTGGNTIYF. Based on the CDR3 plus reference TRBV5-1 and TRBJ1-3, the full variable domain is KAGVTQTPRYLIKTRGQQVTLSCSPISGHRSVSWYQQTPGQGLQFLFEYFSETQRNKGNFPGRFSGRQFSNSRSEMNVSTLELGDSALYLCASSPTTGGNTIYFGEGSWLTVV.

This clonotype was recorded many times. The V call is TRBV20-1, the J call TRBJ2-7; D is uncertain. Per the germline V gene, CDR1 is DFQATT and CDR2 is SNEGSKA (reference sequence). CDR3 length: 13 residues. Trimming shortened V by 5 bases and J by 2 bases, and 13 bases separated the two germline ends. The CDR3 DNA is TGCAGTGCTCCGGTTGCGGCGACCTACGAGCAGTACTTC. This translates into CSAPVAATYEQYF.

The sample holds many counts of this clonotype. V and J are TRBV18 and TRBJ2-2, with D possibly TRBD1 on 5 matching bases. Per the germline V gene, CDR1 is KGHSH and CDR2 is LQKENI. There are 16 residues in the CDR3. V was cut by 3 bases and J by 0 bases, with 11 bases left in between. The CDR3 region is CASSPDTFANTGELFF. The DNA of the CDR3 is TGTGCCAGCTCACCGGACACGTTCGCGAACACCGGGGAGCTGTTTTTT.